This entry lists 15 T cell receptor beta chains sequenced from one sample in a study of blood T cell repertoires in COVID-19 (dated by TCRdb to 2019 to 2021). The protocol used for the library was the immunoSEQ multiplex PCR assay. The source is immuneACCESS, and TCRdb retained only in-frame sequences with V and J called. Part of the clones is not carried over; for the studies checked, unresolved V genes explain less than half of this, and the remainder is unexplained. The sample table shows about 110,000 clones, and less than 75% are seen once. The ten largest make up under 10% of the sample. The sample consisted of peripheral blood. These receptors originate from a woman aged 60-75 years with acute or convalescent COVID-19.

This clone was counted only a few times. This chain joins TRBV11-2 and TRBJ2-7; 9 bases fit TRBD1. CDR1 and CDR2 (germline): SGHAT, FQNNGV. CDR3 length: 12 residues. The V and J ends lost 5 bases and 6 bases, in that order; junction bases with no gene match: 2. CDR3 sequence reads: CASSVDRGEQYF. The CDR3, as DNA: TGTGCCAGCAGCGTGGACAGGGGCGAGCAGTACTTC.

The chain couples TRBV7-8 to TRBJ1-2; TRBD1 matches at 7 bases. The germline V gene has CDR1 SGHVS and CDR2 FQNEAQ. The CDR3 has 14 residues. The trim removed 5 bases at V and 3 bases at J, leaving 6 bases unmatched. CDR3 amino acids: CASSPRDSHYGYTF. Here the CDR3 DNA reads TGTGCCAGCAGCCCGCGGGACAGTCACTATGGCTACACCTTC.

This clone has only a few counts. The chain is built from TRBV27 and TRBJ2-2, with 9 positions matching TRBD1. With V trimmed by 5 bases and J by 0 bases, 4 bases remained unmatched. The CDR3 runs 16 residues. The V gene's germline CDR1 is MNHEY and CDR2 SMNVEV (reference sequence). The CDR3, as DNA: TGTGCCAGCAGTCTACGGACAGGGGCGAACACCGGGGAGCTGTTTTTT. It encodes CASSLRTGANTGELFF.

The chain uses TRBV5-1 and TRBJ1-2, with a possible D match to TRBD1 (6 bases). Germline V lookup: CDR1 SGHRS, CDR2 YFSETQ. CDR3 size: 15 residues. V was cut by 4 bases and J by 4 bases, with 17 bases left in between. The CDR3 is CASSLEGQGTYGYTF. The CDR3 nucleotides read TGCGCCAGCAGCCTGGAGGGGCAGGGGACCTATGGCTACACCTTC.

This rearrangement joins TRBV21-1 to TRBJ2-2; TRBD2, the table's D call, was not compared with the DNA. TRBV21-1 is labeled a pseudogene. The CDR3 is 16 amino acids. CDR3: CASSKAREMNTGELFF. The CDR3 DNA reads TGTGCCAGCAGCAAAGCGCGGGAAATGAACACCGGGGAGCTGTTTTTT.

The chain couples TRBV6-6 to TRBJ2-5, with TRBD2 matching 8 bases. Germline V gene lookup returns CDR1 MNHNY and CDR2 SVGAGI (reference sequence). The CDR3 sequence is 16 residues long. V lost 0 bases to trimming and J lost 4 bases; unmatched junction nucleotides: 7. Here the CDR3 DNA reads TGTGCCAGCAGTTACTCACGGGGGGGCCCGGGAGAGACCCAGTACTTC. Protein sequence: CASSYSRGGPGETQYF.

The J gene is TRBJ1-2, the V gene TRBV28; D might be TRBD1 (6 bases). This CDR3 spans 13 amino acids. Germline V lookup: CDR1 MDHEN, CDR2 SYDVKM. V lost 3 bases to trimming and J lost 6 bases, with 11 bases between them. The CDR3 here is CASSFVGAHGYTF. The DNA of the CDR3 is TGTGCCAGCAGTTTTGTGGGGGCCCATGGCTACACCTTC.

The chain combines TRBV7-9 with TRBJ2-1, with D possibly TRBD2 on 6 matching bases. The CDR3 has 15 residues. V lost 3 bases, J lost 5 bases, and 14 bases lay in between. Germline values: CDR1 SEHNR, CDR2 FQNEAQ (reference sequence). CDR3 sequence (DNA): TGTGCCAGCAGCTTTTCGGGACTTCTAAACAATGAGCAGTTCTTC. It codes for CASSFSGLLNNEQFF.

This sequence joins TRBV3-1 (or the pseudogene TRBV3-2) and TRBJ1-6; a weak D match, TRBD1 (5 bases). This CDR3 contains 15 residues. CDR1 and CDR2 from the germline V gene are LGHDT and YNNKEL (reference sequence). Deletions cut 4 bases from V and 7 bases from J, with 14 bases between. CDR3 amino acids: CASSLRQSGNSPLHF. In DNA, the CDR3 is TGTGCCAGCAGCCTTCGACAGTCAGGAAATTCACCCCTCCACTTT.

As DNA, the CDR3 is TGTGCCAGCAGCCGGAGCGGAGCAGGGGCCGGGACTGAAGCTTTCTTT. Amino acid sequence: CASSRSGAGAGTEAFF. The V call is TRBV7-9, the J call TRBJ1-1; the D gene is possibly TRBD1 (6 bases). The CDR3 has 16 amino acids. Germline values: CDR1 SEHNR, CDR2 FQNEAQ (reference sequence). Trimming cost V 5 bases and J 5 bases, with 21 bases left between them.

The rearrangement uses TRBV6-2 or TRBV6-3 and TRBJ2-5; D may be TRBD2 (7 bases). Trimming stripped 3 bases from V and 5 bases from J, with 16 bases between. The CDR3 has 15 amino acids. Germline V CDR1 and CDR2: MNHEY, SVGEGT. CDR3 loop: CASSYGGGLQETQYF. In nucleotides, the CDR3 is TGTGCCAGCAGTTATGGAGGGGGACTACAGGAGACCCAGTACTTC.

The gene calls are TRBV6-1 and TRBJ2-2; D possibly corresponds to TRBD1 (5 bases). From germline, CDR1 is MNHNS and CDR2 SASEGT. V was cut by 2 bases and J by 4 bases, with 23 bases left in between. The CDR3 contains 19 residues. CDR3: CASSETYRPLVGLTGELFF. In DNA, the CDR3 is TGTGCCAGCAGTGAAACATACAGGCCCTTGGTGGGTCTCACCGGGGAGCTGTTTTTT.

The chain recombines TRBV27 with TRBJ1-1; a possible D gene is TRBD1 (5 bases). The CDR3 is 13 amino acids. Per the germline V gene, CDR1 is MNHEY and CDR2 is SMNVEV (reference sequence). V lost 3 bases and J 7 bases, leaving 12 bases between the germline ends. In DNA, the CDR3 is TGTGCCAGCAGTTTGTACGGGGGAATTGAAGCTTTCTTT. It encodes CASSLYGGIEAFF.

This chain connects TRBV6-5 to TRBJ2-7; D call uncertain. The CDR3 extends over 11 amino acids. In germline, CDR1 is MNHEY, CDR2 SVGAGI. V dropped 6 bases and J dropped 3 bases, with 6 bases sitting between them. This CDR3 is CASSQNYEQYF. In DNA, the CDR3 is TGTGCCAGCAGCCAAAACTACGAGCAGTACTTC.

V and J are TRBV5-1 and TRBJ2-6; D is undetermined. The V end lost 2 bases, the J end lost 2 bases, and 8 bases lay between the germline ends. CDR1 and CDR2 from the germline V gene are SGHRS and YFSETQ. The length of the CDR3 is 15 residues. The CDR3 bases are TGCGCCAGCAGCTTAGCCGAACCTGGGGCCAACGTCCTGACTTTC. It encodes CASSLAEPGANVLTF.